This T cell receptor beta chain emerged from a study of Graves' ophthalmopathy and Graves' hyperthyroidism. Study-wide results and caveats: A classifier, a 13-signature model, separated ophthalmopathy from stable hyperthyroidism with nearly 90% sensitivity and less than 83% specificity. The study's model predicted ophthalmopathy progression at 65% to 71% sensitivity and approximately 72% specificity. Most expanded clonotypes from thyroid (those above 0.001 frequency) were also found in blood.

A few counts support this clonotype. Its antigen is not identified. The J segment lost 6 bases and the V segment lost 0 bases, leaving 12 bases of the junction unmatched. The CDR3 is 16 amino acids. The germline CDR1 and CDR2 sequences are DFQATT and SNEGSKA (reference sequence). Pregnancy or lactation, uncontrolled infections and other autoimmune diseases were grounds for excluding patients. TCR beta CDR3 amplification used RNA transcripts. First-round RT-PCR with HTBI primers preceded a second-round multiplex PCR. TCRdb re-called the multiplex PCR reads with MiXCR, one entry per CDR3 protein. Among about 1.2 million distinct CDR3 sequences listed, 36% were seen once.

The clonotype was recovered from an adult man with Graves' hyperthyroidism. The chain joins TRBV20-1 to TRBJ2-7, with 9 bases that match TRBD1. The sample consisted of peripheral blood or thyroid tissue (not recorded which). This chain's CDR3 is CSARDGPGQGQAEQYF. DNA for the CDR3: TGCAGTGCTAGAGATGGCCCGGGACAGGGCCAGGCCGAGCAGTACTTC.